These T cell receptor beta chains were read from a single sample in a study of blood T cell repertoires in COVID-19. Generated by immunoSEQ multiplex PCR, the TCRdb table keeps only in-frame clones and is missing some. The sample records roughly 62,000 clones, around 85% being singletons. The material sequenced was peripheral blood. The source of these receptors is a man between 60 and 70 years old with acute or convalescent COVID-19. Both conserved end residues are part of each CDR3. A D gene is named only where the DNA matches it firmly. Some rows mark clone size as missing; the rest say once, few, many or name a class of expanded clone.

abundance | d_gene | j_gene | v_gene | CDR3nt | CDR3aa
- | - | TRBJ2-5 | TRBV7-2 | TGTGCCAGCAGCTTATTCCGGGAAGAGACCCAGTACTTC | CASSLFREETQYF
- | TRBD2 | TRBJ2-7 | TRBV27 | TGTGCCAGCAGTTTAACTAGCGGGGTTACCTACGAGCAGTACTTC | CASSLTSGVTYEQYF
- | - | TRBJ1-2 | TRBV5-1 | TGCGCCAGCAGCAGTACGACCGGGACACACTACACCTTC | CASSSTTGTHYTF
- | TRBD2 | TRBJ2-7 | TRBV28 | TGTGCCAGCAGATCGGGGACTAGCGGGATTTCCTACGAGCAGTACTTC | CASRSGTSGISYEQYF
few | - | TRBJ2-1 | TRBV27 | TGTGCCAGCAGTTTTCAGGGGCGCGGCAATGAGCAGTTCTTC | CASSFQGRGNEQFF
- | TRBD2 | TRBJ2-1 | TRBV6-2/TRBV6-3 | TGTGCCAGCAGTTCCCGTAGCGGGAGGTCTTTCAATGAGCAGTTCTTC | CASSSRSGRSFNEQFF
- | - | TRBJ1-2 | TRBV7-2 | TGTGCCAGCAGCTCGGGACAAGGCTATGGCTACACCTTC | CASSSGQGYGYTF
- | TRBD1 | TRBJ1-6 | TRBV19 | TGTGCCAGTAGTGGACGGACAGGGGTATCACCCCTCCACTTT | CASSGRTGVSPLHF
- | - | TRBJ2-1 | TRBV5-1 | TGCGCCAGCAGCTTGGTGGGGGGCTCCTACAATGAGCAGTTCTTC | CASSLVGGSYNEQFF
- | - | TRBJ2-6 | TRBV6-5 | TGTGCCAGCAGTCTCCGGACAGACGGGGCCAACGTCCTGACTTTC | CASSLRTDGANVLTF
once | TRBD1 | TRBJ2-1 | TRBV5-6 | TGTGCCAGCAGCCCCCTGGGACAGGGGACCTACAATGAGCAGTTCTTC | CASSPLGQGTYNEQFF
- | - | TRBJ1-1 | TRBV6-1 | TGTGCCAGCAGTGAGATGGTACGGACTACCCTCAACACTGAAGCTTTCTTT | CASSEMVRTTLNTEAFF
- | TRBD2 | TRBJ2-1 | TRBV27 | TGTGCCAGCAGTTCGGTACGGGTGCGGCGGGAGGGGGACAATGAGCAGTTCTTC | CASSSVRVRREGDNEQFF
- | TRBD1 | TRBJ2-7 | TRBV30 | TGTGCCTGGAGTGTAGGACAGGGTGCGTACGAGCAGTACTTC | CAWSVGQGAYEQYF
- | TRBD2 | TRBJ2-2 | TRBV18 | TGTGCCAGCTCTCAAGGACTAGCGGGAACGAACACCGGGGAGCTGTTTTTT | CASSQGLAGTNTGELFF
- | TRBD2 | TRBJ2-5 | TRBV7-9 | TGTGCCAGCAGCATTAGCGGGAGATTGGAGACCCAGTACTTC | CASSISGRLETQYF
- | TRBD1 | TRBJ1-6 | TRBV6-5 | TGTGCCAGCAGAGGATTGGACAGGGTTAATTCACCCCTCCACTTT | CASRGLDRVNSPLHF
- | TRBD1 | TRBJ2-7 | TRBV5-5 | TGTGCCAGCAGCCGAAAAGAAGGACAGGGGGCGTACGAGCAGTACTTC | CASSRKEGQGAYEQYF
- | TRBD1 | TRBJ1-1 | TRBV5-1 | TGCGCCAGCAGCTTGGATACAGCGGCAGGGGGGATATTGAACACTGAAGCTTTCTTT | CASSLDTAAGGILNTEAFF
- | - | TRBJ2-3 | TRBV6-5 | TGTGCCAGCAGCTTCGAGGGGGGGAATCCAGATACGCAGTATTTT | CASSFEGGNPDTQYF
- | TRBD2 | TRBJ2-1 | TRBV6-6 | TGTGCCAGCAGTCTCCTTTTAGCGGGAGACTACAATGAGCAGTTCTTC | CASSLLLAGDYNEQFF
- | TRBD1 | TRBJ1-3 | TRBV5-5 | TGTGCCAGCAGCCTTGGAGGGACAGGGTCAACTAGAAACACCATATATTTT | CASSLGGTGSTRNTIYF
- | TRBD1 | TRBJ2-7 | TRBV11-2 | TGTGCCAGCAGCTTAGATGCAGGGGGCGGACTATCCTACGAGCAGTACTTC | CASSLDAGGGLSYEQYF
- | - | TRBJ2-7 | TRBV6-2/TRBV6-3 | TGTGCCAGCAGTCTGCTGGACACGGAGGGGGAGCAGTACTTC | CASSLLDTEGEQYF
once | - | TRBJ1-5 | TRBV28 | TGTGCCAGCAGTTTGGGGGAGGGACAGCCCCAGCATTTT | CASSLGEGQPQHF
- | TRBD2 | TRBJ2-1 | TRBV5-1 | TGCGCCAGCAGACGGACTAGCGGGAGTGTCTACAATGAGCAGTTCTTC | CASRRTSGSVYNEQFF
- | - | TRBJ2-2 | TRBV3-1/TRBV3-2 | TGTGCCAGCAGCCAAGATAGAGGGCGACGGGGGTACACCGGGGAGCTGTTTTTT | CASSQDRGRRGYTGELFF
- | TRBD1 | TRBJ1-1 | TRBV29-1 | TGCAGCGTTAAGCCCACAGGGGGAACTGAAGCTTTCTTT | CSVKPTGGTEAFF
- | TRBD2 | TRBJ2-7 | TRBV4-2 | TGTGCCAGCAGCCGTAATACCGGGACTAGCGGGAGCGAGCAGTACTTC | CASSRNTGTSGSEQYF
- | - | TRBJ1-5 | TRBV30 | TGTGCCTGGAGTAAAGGACAGTATAAGGGTCAGCCCCAGCATTTT | CAWSKGQYKGQPQHF
- | TRBD1 | TRBJ1-5 | TRBV7-8 | TGTGCCAGCAGACCCGGACAGGGCAGCAATCAGCCCCAGCATTTT | CASRPGQGSNQPQHF
- | - | TRBJ1-5 | TRBV15 | TGTGCCACCAGCAGTCCTGAAAGGGGGAATCAGCCCCAGCATTTT | CATSSPERGNQPQHF
- | TRBD1 | TRBJ2-5 | TRBV15 | TGTGCCACCAGCCGGACAGGGGGCGAAGAGACCCAGTACTTC | CATSRTGGEETQYF
few | TRBD1 | TRBJ2-1 | TRBV10-3 | TGTGCCATCAGTCGGGACAGGGGGCACAATGAGCAGTTCTTC | CAISRDRGHNEQFF
- | - | TRBJ1-3 | TRBV28 | TGTGCCAGCAGTCCCCTTGGGGGCCCTAAGGCTGGAAACACCATATATTTT | CASSPLGGPKAGNTIYF
- | - | TRBJ1-6 | TRBV7-2 | TGTGCCAGCAGCTCCCAGACAGGTTATAATTCACCCCTCCACTTT | CASSSQTGYNSPLHF
few | - | TRBJ1-1 | TRBV27 | TGTGCCAGCAGTTTGGGGGGGGAAGCTTTCTTT | CASSLGGEAFF
- | TRBD2 | TRBJ2-1 | TRBV29-1 | TGCAGCGTTGCCGTAGCCGGACTAGCGAAGATACGTGAGCAGTTCTTC | CSVAVAGLAKIREQFF
many | TRBD2 | TRBJ2-1 | TRBV6-2/TRBV6-3 | TGTGCCAGCAGCCGGGTGGGCGGGGGACCCTACAATGAGCAGTTCTTC | CASSRVGGGPYNEQFF
- | - | TRBJ2-5 | TRBV30 | TGTGCCTGGAGTGCCCTCGGCCGGAGCTTGGAGACCCAGTACTTC | CAWSALGRSLETQYF
- | TRBD1 | TRBJ2-5 | TRBV15 | TGTGCCACCAGCAGAGCCACAGGGGTCCAAGAGACCCAGTACTTC | CATSRATGVQETQYF
- | - | TRBJ2-6 | TRBV9 | TGTGCCAGCAGCCTCCGACGGGACTCTGGGGCCAACGTCCTGACTTTC | CASSLRRDSGANVLTF
- | TRBD2 | TRBJ2-7 | TRBV5-4 | TGTGCCAGCAGTCCCGAGGTAGCGGGAGGCTACGAGCAGTACTTC | CASSPEVAGGYEQYF
once | - | TRBJ1-1 | TRBV5-1 | TGCGCCAGCAGCTTGCTGGGCGTGAACACTGAAGCTTTCTTT | CASSLLGVNTEAFF
once | - | TRBJ1-2 | TRBV11-2 | TGTGCCAGCAGCTCCCCAGGGACTTATGGCTACACCTTC | CASSSPGTYGYTF
- | TRBD2 | TRBJ2-7 | TRBV11-2 | TGTGCCGCGGGAGGGCCCTACGAGCAGTACTTC | CAAGGPYEQYF
- | - | TRBJ2-7 | TRBV7-2 | TGTGCCAGCAGCCGCGATAAGGGGTACGAGCAGTACTTC | CASSRDKGYEQYF
- | - | TRBJ1-1 | TRBV4-3 | TGCGCCAGCGCCACGGTAGGGACTGGCACTGAAGCTTTCTTT | CASATVGTGTEAFF
once | - | TRBJ2-2 | TRBV6-2/TRBV6-3 | TGTGCCAGCAGTTACTCCCAGGCCGGGGAGCTGTTTTTT | CASSYSQAGELFF
- | TRBD2 | TRBJ2-1 | TRBV4-3 | TGCGCCAGCAGCCAAGGGGGACTAGCGGGAGAGCAGTTCTTC | CASSQGGLAGEQFF
- | - | TRBJ2-6 | TRBV25-1 | TGTGCCAGCACCACCAGGTCTGGGGCCAACGTCCTGACTTTC | CASTTRSGANVLTF
- | TRBD1 | TRBJ1-1 | TRBV2 | TGTGCCAGCAGCGGACAGGGGAACACTGAAGCTTTCTTT | CASSGQGNTEAFF
- | - | TRBJ1-5 | TRBV19 | TGTGCCAGTAGTATCGGGGTTAGTCAGCCCCAGCATTTT | CASSIGVSQPQHF